This TCR beta chain was captured by sequencing in a study of cytomegalovirus exposure and HLA in healthy donors. The CDR3 has 13 residues. From germline, CDR1 is LNHNV and CDR2 YYDKDF (reference sequence). V shed 9 bases and J shed 9 bases, with 18 bases lying between them. Clones were read by immunoSEQ multiplex PCR, and TCRdb kept only the in-frame ones, dropping some. The sample yields some 150,000 clones, about 87% seen once. Study observations and caveats: A list of about 180 TCR beta chains associated with cytomegalovirus was given. Reportedly, cytomegalovirus status was diagnosed with high sensitivity and specificity. TCR clusters originating in the first cohort tended to co-occur in the 100 to 150 validation repertoires, according to a later analysis.

As to this clone: Its target is unknown.

The donors were part of the validation cohort of 95 to 150 subjects. That cohort was separate from the first cohort, which comprised roughly 670 subjects. The chain links TRBV15 to TRBJ2-1, with D perhaps TRBD2 (6 bases). The sequenced sample consisted of PBMCs. The TCR comes from a man between 18 and 29 years old in good health and CMV-seropositive. This CDR3 is CATSRDWDGEQFF. CDR3 nucleotides: TGTGCCACTTCCCGGGACTGGGACGGTGAGCAGTTCTTC.